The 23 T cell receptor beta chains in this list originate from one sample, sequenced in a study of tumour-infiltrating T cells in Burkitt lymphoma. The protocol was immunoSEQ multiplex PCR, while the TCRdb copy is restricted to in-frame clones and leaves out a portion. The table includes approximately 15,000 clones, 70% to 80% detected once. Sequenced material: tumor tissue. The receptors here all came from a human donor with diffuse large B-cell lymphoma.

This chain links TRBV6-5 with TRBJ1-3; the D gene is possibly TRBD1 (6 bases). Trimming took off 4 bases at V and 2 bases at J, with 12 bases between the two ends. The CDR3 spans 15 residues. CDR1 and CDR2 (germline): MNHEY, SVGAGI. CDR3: CASSLGGTTGNTIYF. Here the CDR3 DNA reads TGTGCCAGCAGTTTAGGGGGAACCACTGGAAACACCATATATTTT.

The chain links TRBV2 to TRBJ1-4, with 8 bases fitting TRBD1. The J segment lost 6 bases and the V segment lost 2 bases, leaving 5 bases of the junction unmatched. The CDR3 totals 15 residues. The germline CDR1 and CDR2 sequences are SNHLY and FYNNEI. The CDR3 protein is CASSESGTGYEKLFF. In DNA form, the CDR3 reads TGTGCCAGCAGTGAATCCGGGACAGGATATGAAAAACTGTTTTTT.

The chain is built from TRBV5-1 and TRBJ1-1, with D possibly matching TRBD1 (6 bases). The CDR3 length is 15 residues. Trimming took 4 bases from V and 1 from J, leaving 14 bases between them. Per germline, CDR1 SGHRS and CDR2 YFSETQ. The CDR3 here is CASSPPEGGNTEAFF. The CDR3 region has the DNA TGCGCCAGCAGCCCACCTGAGGGGGGGAACACTGAAGCTTTCTTT.

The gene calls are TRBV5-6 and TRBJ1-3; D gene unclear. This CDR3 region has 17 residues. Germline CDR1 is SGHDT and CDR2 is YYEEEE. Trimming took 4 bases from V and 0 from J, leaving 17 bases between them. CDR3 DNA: TGTGCCAGCAGCCATGTGCCAGAGAGCGTCTCTGGAAACACCATATATTTT. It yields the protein CASSHVPESVSGNTIYF.

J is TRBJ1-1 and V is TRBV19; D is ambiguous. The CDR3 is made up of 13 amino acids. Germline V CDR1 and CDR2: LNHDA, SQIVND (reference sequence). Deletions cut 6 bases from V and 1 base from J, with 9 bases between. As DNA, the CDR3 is TGTGCCAGTAGCCACGGACGGAACACTGAAGCTTTCTTT. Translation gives CASSHGRNTEAFF.

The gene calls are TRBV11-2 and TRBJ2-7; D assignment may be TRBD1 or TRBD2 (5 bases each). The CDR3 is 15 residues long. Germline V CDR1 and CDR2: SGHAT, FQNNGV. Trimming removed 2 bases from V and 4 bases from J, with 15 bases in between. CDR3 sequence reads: CASSLFDGALYEQYF. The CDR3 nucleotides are TGTGCCAGCAGCTTATTCGACGGGGCGTTGTACGAGCAGTACTTC.

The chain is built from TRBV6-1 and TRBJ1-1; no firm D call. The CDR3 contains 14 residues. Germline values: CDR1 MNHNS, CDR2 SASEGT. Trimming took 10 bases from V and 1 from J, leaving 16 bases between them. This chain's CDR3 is CATDPLGGNTEAFF. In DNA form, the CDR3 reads TGTGCCACCGATCCTCTTGGAGGGAACACTGAAGCTTTCTTT.

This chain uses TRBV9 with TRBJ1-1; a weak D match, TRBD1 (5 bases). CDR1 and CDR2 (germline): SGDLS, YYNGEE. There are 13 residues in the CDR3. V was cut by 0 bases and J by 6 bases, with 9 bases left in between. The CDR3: CASSVESGAEAFF. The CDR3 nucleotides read TGTGCCAGCAGCGTAGAATCGGGGGCTGAAGCTTTCTTT. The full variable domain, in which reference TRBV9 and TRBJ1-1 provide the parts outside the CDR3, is DSGVTQTPKHLITATGQRVTLRCSPRSGDLSVYWYQQSLDQGLQFLIQYYNGEERAKGNILERFSAQQFPDLHSELNLSSLELGDSALYFCASSVESGAEAFFGQGTRLTVV.

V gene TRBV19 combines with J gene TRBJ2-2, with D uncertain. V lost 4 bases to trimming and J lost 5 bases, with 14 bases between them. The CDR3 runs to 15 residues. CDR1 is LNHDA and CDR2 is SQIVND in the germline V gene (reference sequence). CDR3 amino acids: CASSTRPGGTGELFF. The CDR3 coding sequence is TGTGCCAGTAGTACCCGACCGGGTGGGACCGGGGAGCTGTTTTTT.

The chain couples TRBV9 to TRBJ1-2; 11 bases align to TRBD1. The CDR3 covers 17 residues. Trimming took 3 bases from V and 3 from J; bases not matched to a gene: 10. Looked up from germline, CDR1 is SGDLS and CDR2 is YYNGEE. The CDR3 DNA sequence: TGTGCCAGCAGCGCCAGAACCGGGACAGGGGGTTACTATGGCTACACCTTC. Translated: CASSARTGTGGYYGYTF.

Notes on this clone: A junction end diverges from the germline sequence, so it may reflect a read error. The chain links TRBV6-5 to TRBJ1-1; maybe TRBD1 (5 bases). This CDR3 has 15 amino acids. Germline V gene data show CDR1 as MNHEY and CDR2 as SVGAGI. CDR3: CASSYQSGMNTKAFF. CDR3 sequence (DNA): TGTGCCAGCAGTTACCAGTCAGGGATGAACACTAAAGCTTTCTTT.

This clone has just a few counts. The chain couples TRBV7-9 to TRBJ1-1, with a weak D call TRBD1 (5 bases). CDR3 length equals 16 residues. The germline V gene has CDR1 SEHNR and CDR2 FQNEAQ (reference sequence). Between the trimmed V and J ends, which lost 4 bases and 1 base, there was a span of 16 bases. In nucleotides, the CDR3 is TGTGCCAGCAGCTCCCGGGGAGGGCAGGGGAACACTGAAGCTTTCTTT. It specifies CASSSRGGQGNTEAFF.

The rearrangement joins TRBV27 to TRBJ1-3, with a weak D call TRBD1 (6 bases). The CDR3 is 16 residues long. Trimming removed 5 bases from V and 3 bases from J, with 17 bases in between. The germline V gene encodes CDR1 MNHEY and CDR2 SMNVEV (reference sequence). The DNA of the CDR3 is TGTGCCAGCAGTCCCTCACAGGGACTAAGTGGAAACACCATATATTTT. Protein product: CASSPSQGLSGNTIYF.

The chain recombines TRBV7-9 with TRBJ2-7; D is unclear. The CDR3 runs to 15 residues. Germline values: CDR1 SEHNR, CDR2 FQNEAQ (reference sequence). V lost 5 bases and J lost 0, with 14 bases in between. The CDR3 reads CASSPFDPSSYEQYF. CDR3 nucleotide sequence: TGTGCCAGCAGCCCCTTCGACCCAAGCTCCTACGAGCAGTACTTC.

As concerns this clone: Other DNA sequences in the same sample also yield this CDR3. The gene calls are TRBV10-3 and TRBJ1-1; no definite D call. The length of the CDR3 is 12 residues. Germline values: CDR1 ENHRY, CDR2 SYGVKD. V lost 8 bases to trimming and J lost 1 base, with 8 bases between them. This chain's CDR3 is CAIRHSNTEAFF. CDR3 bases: TGTGCCATCCGACATTCGAACACTGAAGCTTTCTTT.

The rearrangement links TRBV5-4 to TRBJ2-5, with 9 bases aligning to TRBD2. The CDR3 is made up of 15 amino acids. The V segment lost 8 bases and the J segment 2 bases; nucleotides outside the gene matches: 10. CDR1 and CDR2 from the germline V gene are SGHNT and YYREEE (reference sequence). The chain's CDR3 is CASRVQAGGQETQYF. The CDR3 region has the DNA TGTGCCAGTAGGGTCCAAGCGGGGGGACAAGAGACCCAGTACTTC.

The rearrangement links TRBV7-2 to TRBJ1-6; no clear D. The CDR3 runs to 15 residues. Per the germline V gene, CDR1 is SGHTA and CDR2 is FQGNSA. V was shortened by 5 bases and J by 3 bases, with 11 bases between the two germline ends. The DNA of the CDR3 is TGTGCCAGCAGCCGCGGCCAGCTCTATAATTCACCCCTCCACTTT. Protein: CASSRGQLYNSPLHF. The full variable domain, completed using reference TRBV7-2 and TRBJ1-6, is GAGVSQSPSNKVTEKGKDVELRCDPISGHTALYWYRQSLGQGLEFLIYFQGNSAPDKSGLPSDRFSAERTGGSVSTLTIQRTQQEDSAVYLCASSRGQLYNSPLHFGNGTRLTVT.

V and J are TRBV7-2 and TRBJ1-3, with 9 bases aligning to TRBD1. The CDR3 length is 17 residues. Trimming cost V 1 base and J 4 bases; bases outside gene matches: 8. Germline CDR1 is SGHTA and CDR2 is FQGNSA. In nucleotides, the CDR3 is TGTGCCAGCAGCTTAGAACCCCGGACAGGGGAGGGAAACACCATATATTTT. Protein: CASSLEPRTGEGNTIYF.

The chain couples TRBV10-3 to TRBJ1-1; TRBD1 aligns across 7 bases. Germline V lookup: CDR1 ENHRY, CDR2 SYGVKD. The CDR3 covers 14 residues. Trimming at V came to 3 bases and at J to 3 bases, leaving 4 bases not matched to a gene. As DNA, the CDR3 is TGTGCCATCAGTGAAAACAGGGGTTACACTGAAGCTTTCTTT. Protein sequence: CAISENRGYTEAFF.

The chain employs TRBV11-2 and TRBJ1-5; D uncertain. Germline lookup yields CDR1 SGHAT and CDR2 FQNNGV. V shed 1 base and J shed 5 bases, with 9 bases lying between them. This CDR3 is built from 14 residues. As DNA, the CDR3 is TGTGCCAGCAGCTTAGGTGGACTTTATCAGCCCCAGCATTTT. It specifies CASSLGGLYQPQHF.

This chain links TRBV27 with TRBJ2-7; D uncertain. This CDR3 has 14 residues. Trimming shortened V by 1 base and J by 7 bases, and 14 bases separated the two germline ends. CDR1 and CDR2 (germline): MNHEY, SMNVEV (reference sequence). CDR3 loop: CASSLYAPPREQYF. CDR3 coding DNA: TGTGCCAGCAGTTTATATGCTCCACCTCGGGAGCAGTACTTC.

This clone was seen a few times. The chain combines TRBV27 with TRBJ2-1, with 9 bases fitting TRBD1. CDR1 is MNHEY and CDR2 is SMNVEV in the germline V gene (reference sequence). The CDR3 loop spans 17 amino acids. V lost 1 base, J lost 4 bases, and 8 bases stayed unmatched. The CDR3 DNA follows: TGTGCCAGCAGTTTATACGGGGGACAGGGCACGTACAATGAGCAGTTCTTC. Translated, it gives CASSLYGGQGTYNEQFF.

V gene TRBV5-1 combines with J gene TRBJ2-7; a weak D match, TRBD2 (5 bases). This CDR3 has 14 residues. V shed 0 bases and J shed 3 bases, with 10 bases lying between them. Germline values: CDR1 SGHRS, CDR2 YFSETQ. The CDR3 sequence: CASSLVDGDYEQYF. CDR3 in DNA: TGCGCCAGCAGCTTGGTGGACGGGGACTACGAGCAGTACTTC. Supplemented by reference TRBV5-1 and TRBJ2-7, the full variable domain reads KAGVTQTPRYLIKTRGQQVTLSCSPISGHRSVSWYQQTPGQGLQFLFEYFSETQRNKGNFPGRFSGRQFSNSRSEMNVSTLELGDSALYLCASSLVDGDYEQYFGPGTRLTVT.